The 7 T cell receptor beta chains in this list originate from one sample, sequenced in a study of T cells in tuberculosis. Sorting used thawed, overnight-rested PBMC stained with anti-CD3, a viability dye and GMM-loaded CD1B tetramer. CD1B tetramers were loaded with Rhodococcus equi-derived C32 glucose monomycolate. Here immunoSEQ multiplex PCR was the method, and the copy in TCRdb shows in-frame clones only, minus some. Of about 58,000 clones in the sample, nearly 90% are singletons; the top ten hold 20% to 25%. The sample comprised CD1b-GMM tetramer-negative cells sorted from PBMCs. Every receptor here comes from an adult woman with latent tuberculosis.

This chain connects TRBV7-9 to TRBJ1-4; 8 bases line up with TRBD1. The V gene's germline CDR1 is SEHNR and CDR2 FQNEAQ (reference sequence). The V segment lost 5 bases and the J segment 8 bases; nucleotides outside the gene matches: 16. The length of the CDR3 is 17 residues. The CDR3 region has the DNA TGTGCCAGCAGCCCTTCACCGCGAGGACAGGGTGTGGAAAAACTGTTTTTT. Translating gives CASSPSPRGQGVEKLFF.

The V and J genes are TRBV13 and TRBJ1-2; 9 bases are a match to TRBD1. This CDR3 comprises 14 residues. The junction had 8 bases not matched to a gene; V was cut back by 4 bases and J by 8 bases. Looked up from germline, CDR1 is PRHDT and CDR2 is FYEKMQ (reference sequence). The CDR3 loop reads CASSSRQGERGYTF. The CDR3 bases are TGTGCCAGCAGCTCAAGACAGGGGGAGAGGGGCTACACCTTC. Complete variable domain (other parts from reference TRBV13 and TRBJ1-2): AAGVIQSPRHLIKEKRETATLKCYPIPRHDTVYWYQQGPGQDPQFLISFYEKMQSDKGSIPDRFSAQQFSDYHSELNMSSLELGDSALYFCASSSRQGERGYTFGSGTRLTVV.

The rearrangement uses TRBV4-1 and TRBJ1-1, with D unresolved. Germline-derived CDR1 and CDR2 are MGHRA and YSYEKL. V dropped 0 bases and J dropped 7 bases, with 18 bases sitting between them. The CDR3 is made up of 16 amino acids. The CDR3 loop reads CASSQERRSGGYEAFF. The CDR3 nucleotides are TGCGCCAGCAGCCAAGAAAGAAGGTCAGGTGGGTATGAAGCTTTCTTT.

This clone is a singleton in its sample. This chain connects TRBV9 to TRBJ2-7; the match to TRBD1 covers 7 bases. This CDR3 is 13 amino acids long. Germline V gene sequence: CDR1 SGDLS, CDR2 YYNGEE. The V segment lost 4 bases and the J segment 7 bases; nucleotides outside the gene matches: 8. CDR3 bases: TGTGCCAGCAGCTCTAGGACAGGCAGTGAGCAGTACTTC. Translating it yields CASSSRTGSEQYF.

The V call is TRBV6-5, the J call TRBJ2-1, with 11 bases identical to TRBD2. CDR3 length: 14 residues. The junction had 7 bases not matched to a gene; V was cut back by 6 bases and J by 9 bases. Germline V gene sequence: CDR1 MNHEY, CDR2 SVGAGI. As DNA, the CDR3 is TGTGCCAGCAGCTATAGCGGGGGGGCGATTGAGCAGTTCTTC. The encoded protein is CASSYSGGAIEQFF.

The chain combines TRBV7-3 with TRBJ2-7; 9 bases align to TRBD2. The CDR3 extends over 13 amino acids. Germline V gene lookup returns CDR1 SGHTA and CDR2 FQGTGA. Germline trimming cut 4 bases from V and 6 bases from J; bases unmatched to any gene: 4. CDR3 coding DNA: TGTGCCAGCAGCTCCGGACTAGCGCGCGAGCAGTACTTC. Translating gives CASSSGLAREQYF.

V gene TRBV27 combines with J gene TRBJ1-6; 7 bases are shared with TRBD1. The V gene's germline CDR1 is MNHEY and CDR2 SMNVEV (reference sequence). V lost 6 bases and J lost 3; bases outside the gene matches: 5. The CDR3 length is 15 residues. CDR3 amino acids: CASRISGGYNSPLHF. The CDR3 DNA follows: TGTGCCAGCAGGATATCAGGGGGCTATAATTCACCCCTCCACTTT.